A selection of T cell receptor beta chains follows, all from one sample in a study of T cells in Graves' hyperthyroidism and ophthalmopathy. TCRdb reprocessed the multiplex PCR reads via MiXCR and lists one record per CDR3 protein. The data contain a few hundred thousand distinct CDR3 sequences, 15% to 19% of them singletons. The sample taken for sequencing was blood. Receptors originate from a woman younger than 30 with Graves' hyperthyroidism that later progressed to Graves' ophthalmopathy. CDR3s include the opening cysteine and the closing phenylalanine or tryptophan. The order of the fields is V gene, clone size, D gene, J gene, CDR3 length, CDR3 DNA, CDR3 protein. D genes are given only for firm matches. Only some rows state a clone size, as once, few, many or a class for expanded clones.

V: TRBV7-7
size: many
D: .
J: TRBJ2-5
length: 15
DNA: TGTGCTAGCAGCTTAGCCGACATTAGGGGAGAGACCCAGTACTTC
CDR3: CASSLADIRGETQYF

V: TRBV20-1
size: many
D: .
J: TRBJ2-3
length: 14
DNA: TGCAGTGCTCTAGCGCCTTTTTCCACAGATACGCAGTATTTT
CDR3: CSALAPFSTDTQYF

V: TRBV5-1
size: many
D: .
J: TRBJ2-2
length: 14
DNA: TGCGCCAGCAGCCCGGGACAGAACACCGGGGAGCTGTTTTTT
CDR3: CASSPGQNTGELFF

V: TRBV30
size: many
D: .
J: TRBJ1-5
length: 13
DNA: TGTGCCTGGAGTGTGGGGGGGGCTCAGCCCCAGCATTTT
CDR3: CAWSVGGAQPQHF

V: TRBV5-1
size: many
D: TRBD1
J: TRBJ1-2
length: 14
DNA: TGCGCCAGCAGCACCCGGGGACAGAACTATGGCTACACCTTC
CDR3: CASSTRGQNYGYTF

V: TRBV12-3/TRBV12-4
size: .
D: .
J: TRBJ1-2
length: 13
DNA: TGTGCCAGCAGTTCACCATACAAGGGGGGCTACACCTTC
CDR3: CASSSPYKGGYTF

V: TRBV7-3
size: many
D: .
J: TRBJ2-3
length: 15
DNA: TGTGCCAGCAGCTTAAGGGGAGGAGGCACAGATACGCAGTATTTT
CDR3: CASSLRGGGTDTQYF

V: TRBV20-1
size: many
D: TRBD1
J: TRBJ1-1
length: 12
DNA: TGCAGTGCTAGTCAGGGGGTGACTGAAGCTTTCTTT
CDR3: CSASQGVTEAFF

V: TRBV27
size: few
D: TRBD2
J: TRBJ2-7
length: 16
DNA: TGTGCCAGCAGTCGTTATTCTAGCGGGAACTCCTACGAGCAGTACTTC
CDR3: CASSRYSSGNSYEQYF

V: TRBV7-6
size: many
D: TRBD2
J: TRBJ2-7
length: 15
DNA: TGTGCCAGCAGCAGGACTAGCGGGAGCCCCTACGAGCAGTACTTC
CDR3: CASSRTSGSPYEQYF

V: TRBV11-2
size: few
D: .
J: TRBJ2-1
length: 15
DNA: TGTGCCAGCAGCCTCAGCGACGGGCCCTACAATGAGCAGTTCTTC
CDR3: CASSLSDGPYNEQFF

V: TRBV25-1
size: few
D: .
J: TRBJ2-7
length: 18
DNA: TGTGCCAGCAGTGAAAATTGGGGTCTAGCGTCAAGCTCCTACGAGCAGTACTTC
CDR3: CASSENWGLASSSYEQYF

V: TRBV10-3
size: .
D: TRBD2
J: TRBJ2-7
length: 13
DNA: TGTGCCAGCGCCGGACTAGCGGGAGACGAGCAGTACTTC
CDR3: CASAGLAGDEQYF

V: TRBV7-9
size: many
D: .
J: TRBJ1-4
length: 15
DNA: TGTGCCAGCAGCCTCTCAGAGATCACTAATGAAAAACTGTTTTTT
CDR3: CASSLSEITNEKLFF

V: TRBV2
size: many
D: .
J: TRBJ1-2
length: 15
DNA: TGTGCCAGCAGTGAATGGGGAGGCACTCACTATGGCTACACCTTC
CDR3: CASSEWGGTHYGYTF

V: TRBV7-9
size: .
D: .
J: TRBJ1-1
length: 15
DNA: TGTGCCAGCAGCTTATGGGGGGCAGAGAACACTGAAGCTTTCTTT
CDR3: CASSLWGAENTEAFF

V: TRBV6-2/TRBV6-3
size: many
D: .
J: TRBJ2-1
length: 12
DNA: TGTGCCAGCAGTTACCCGACTCCTGAGCAGTTCTTC
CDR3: CASSYPTPEQFF

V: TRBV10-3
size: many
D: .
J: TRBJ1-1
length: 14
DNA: TGTGCCATCAGTTGGGGTGACATGAACACTGAAGCTTTCTTT
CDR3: CAISWGDMNTEAFF

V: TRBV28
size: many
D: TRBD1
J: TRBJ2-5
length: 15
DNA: TGTGCCAGCAGCCCCGGGACAGGGAGGGGAGAGACCCAGTACTTC
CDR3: CASSPGTGRGETQYF

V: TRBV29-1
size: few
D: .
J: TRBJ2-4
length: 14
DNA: TGCAGCGTTGCGGTTGACACTTCCAAAAACATTCAGTACTTC
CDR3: CSVAVDTSKNIQYF

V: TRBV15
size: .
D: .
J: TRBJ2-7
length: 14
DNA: TGTGCCACCAGCAACGACGAGGGGGGCTACGAGCAGTACTTC
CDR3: CATSNDEGGYEQYF

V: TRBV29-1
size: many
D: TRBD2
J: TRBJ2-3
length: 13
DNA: TGCAGCGTTGAAGCTAGCGGATCAGATACGCAGTATTTT
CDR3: CSVEASGSDTQYF

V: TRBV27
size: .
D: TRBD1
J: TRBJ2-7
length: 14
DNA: TGTGCCGGCAGTCTAACAGGGGGTCTGAACGAGCAGTACTTC
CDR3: CAGSLTGGLNEQYF

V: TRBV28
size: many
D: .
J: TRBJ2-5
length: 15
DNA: TGTGCCAGCAGTTTAGGTCAGCTACTCCAAGAGACCCAGTACTTC
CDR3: CASSLGQLLQETQYF

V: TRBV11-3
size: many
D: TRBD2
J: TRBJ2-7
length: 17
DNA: TGTGCCAGCAGCTTAGATGGGGTGGGAGGGTCTACCTACGAGCAGTACTTC
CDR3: CASSLDGVGGSTYEQYF

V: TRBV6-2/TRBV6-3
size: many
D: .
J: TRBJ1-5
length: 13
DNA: TGTGCCAGCAGGGGACGGGCGGATCAGCCCCAGCATTTT
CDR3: CASRGRADQPQHF

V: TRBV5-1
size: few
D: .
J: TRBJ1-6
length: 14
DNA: TGCGCCAGCAGCTTTGGAGGTGTTAATTCACCCCTCCACTTT
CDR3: CASSFGGVNSPLHF